The clone carrying this T cell receptor beta chain occurred many times. The antigen is undetermined. The data belong to a study of T-cell reconstitution after alpha-beta-depleted transplantation in children. General study results and limits: Several hundred graft clones that had expanded were reportedly the source of alpha-beta T cells about two months after transplant. Most T-cell counts and diversity one year after the transplant came from T cells that were newly produced.

Germline assignment: CDR1 DFQATT and CDR2 SNEGSKA (reference sequence). This CDR3 is built from 13 residues. After removal of 2 bases from V and 3 bases from J, the junction contained 1 base not matched to a gene. Library preparation (for TCRbeta) was performed with unique molecular identifiers. MiXCR, applied by TCRdb to the PCR reads, yields one record per CDR3 protein. The sample yields tens of thousands of distinct CDR3 sequences, roughly 4.5% seen once. Sequenced here: PBMCs, mostly from graft donor cells, sampled 180 days after TCRalphabeta/CD19-depleted stem cell transplant. The rearrangement links TRBV20-1 to TRBJ2-7; 10 bases line up with TRBD1. The sequence derives from a boy less than two years old who had a stem cell transplant for acute myeloid leukemia, so the T cells may come from the graft donor. CDR3 nucleotides: TGCAGTGCTAGAAGGGACAGGGGCTACGAGCAGTACTTC. Translation: CSARRDRGYEQYF.